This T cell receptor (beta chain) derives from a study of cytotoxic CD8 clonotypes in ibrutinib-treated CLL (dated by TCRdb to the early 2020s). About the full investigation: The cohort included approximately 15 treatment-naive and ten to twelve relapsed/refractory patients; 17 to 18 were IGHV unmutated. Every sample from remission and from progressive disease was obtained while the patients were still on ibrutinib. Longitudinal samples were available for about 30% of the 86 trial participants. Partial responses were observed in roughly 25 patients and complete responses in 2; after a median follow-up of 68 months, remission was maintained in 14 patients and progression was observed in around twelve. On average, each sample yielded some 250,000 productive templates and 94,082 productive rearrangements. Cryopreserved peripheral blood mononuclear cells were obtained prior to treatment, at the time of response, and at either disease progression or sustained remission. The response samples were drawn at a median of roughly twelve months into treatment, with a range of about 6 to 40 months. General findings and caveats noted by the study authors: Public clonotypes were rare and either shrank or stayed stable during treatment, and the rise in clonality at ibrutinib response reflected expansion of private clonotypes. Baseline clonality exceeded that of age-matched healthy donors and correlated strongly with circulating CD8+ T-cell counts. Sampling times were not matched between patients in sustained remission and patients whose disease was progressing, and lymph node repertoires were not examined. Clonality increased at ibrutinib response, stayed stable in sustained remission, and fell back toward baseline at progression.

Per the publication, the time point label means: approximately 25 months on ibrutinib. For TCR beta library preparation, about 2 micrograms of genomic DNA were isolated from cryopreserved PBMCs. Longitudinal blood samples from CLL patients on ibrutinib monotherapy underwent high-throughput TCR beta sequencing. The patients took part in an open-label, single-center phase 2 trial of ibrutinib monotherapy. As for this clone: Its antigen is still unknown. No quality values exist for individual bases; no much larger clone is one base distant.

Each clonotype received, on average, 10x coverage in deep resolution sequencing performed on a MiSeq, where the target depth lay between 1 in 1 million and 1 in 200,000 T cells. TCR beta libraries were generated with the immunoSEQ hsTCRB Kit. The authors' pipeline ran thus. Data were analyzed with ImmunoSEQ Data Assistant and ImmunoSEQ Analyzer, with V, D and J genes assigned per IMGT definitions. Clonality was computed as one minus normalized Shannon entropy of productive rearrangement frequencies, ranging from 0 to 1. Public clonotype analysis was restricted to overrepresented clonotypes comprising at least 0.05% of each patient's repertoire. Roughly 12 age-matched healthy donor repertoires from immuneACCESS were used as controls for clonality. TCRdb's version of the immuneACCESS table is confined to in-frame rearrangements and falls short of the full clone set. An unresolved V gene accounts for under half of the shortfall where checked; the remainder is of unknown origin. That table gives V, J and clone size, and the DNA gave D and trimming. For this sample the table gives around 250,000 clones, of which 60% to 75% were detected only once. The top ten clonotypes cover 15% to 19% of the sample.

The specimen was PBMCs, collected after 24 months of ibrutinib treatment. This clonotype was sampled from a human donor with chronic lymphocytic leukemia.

The sequence in DNA is TGCAGCGTTGAAGTGAAAGGGAGGTCTGGAAACACCATATATTTT. It encodes CSVEVKGRSGNTIYF. The chain joins TRBV29-1 to TRBJ1-3, with no reliable assignment of the D segment. Counted from cysteine to phenylalanine, this CDR3 has 15 amino acids. Left in the record is the CDR3 DNA by itself, 45 bases read in frame from the first base. Sequences SQVTM (CDR1) and ANQGSEA (CDR2) are obtained from the germline V gene. V is cut by 1 base and J by 1 base, and the space between the germline ends is 11 bases.